Listed below are T cell receptor beta chains from one sample, sequenced in a study of OX40 agonist ivuxolimab in advanced cancers. Libraries were prepared by immunoSEQ multiplex PCR; TCRdb keeps only in-frame clonotypes and omits some of them. The sample holds more than 80,000 clones, 91% seen once. The starting material was CD4+ or CD8+ T cells sorted from blood, obtained in a trial of the OX40 agonist ivuxolimab. The source of these receptors is an adult with an advanced solid tumor such as melanoma, head and neck, liver or kidney cancer. Both conserved end residues are part of each CDR3. D genes are given only for firm matches. The size field is filled for only some rows; it gives once, few, many or a size class.

d_call j_call clone_size v_call cdr3_nt cdr3_aa
- TRBJ2-4 - TRBV6-5 TGTGCCAGCAGTTACTCGAAGGCAGGGGACCAGTACTTC CASSYSKAGDQYF
- TRBJ2-1 - TRBV9 TGTGCCAGCAGCACCGGGGGTAATGAGCAGTTCTTC CASSTGGNEQFF
TRBD1 TRBJ1-5 - TRBV30 TGTGCCTGGGGACAGGGGAATCAGCCCCAGCATTTT CAWGQGNQPQHF
TRBD1 TRBJ1-5 - TRBV6-7 TGTGCCAGCAGTTACTCGATAAACGTTACGGGACAGGGGATTGGGCCCCAGCATTTT CASSYSINVTGQGIGPQHF
- TRBJ1-1 - TRBV5-6 TGTGCCAGCAGCTTAGGCAGCTTGACTGAAGCTTTCTTT CASSLGSLTEAFF
- TRBJ2-1 - TRBV11-3 TGTGCCAGCAGGCCTCCTAGCGCATACTCCTACAATGAGCAGTTCTTC CASRPPSAYSYNEQFF
- TRBJ1-3 - TRBV27 TGTGCCAGCAGTTCCCTCCCAGGGACGTCCGGAAACACCATATATTTT CASSSLPGTSGNTIYF
- TRBJ1-5 few TRBV9 TGTGCCAGCAGCGTAATGGGCAATCAGCCCCAGCATTTT CASSVMGNQPQHF
- TRBJ1-2 few TRBV6-5 TGTGCCAGCAGTTTTGGGGGAATGAGCTATGGCTACACCTTC CASSFGGMSYGYTF
- TRBJ1-1 once TRBV21-1 TGTGCCAGCAGCAAAGCCGGACCTATTAAGAACACTGAAGCTTTCTTT CASSKAGPIKNTEAFF
- TRBJ2-5 - TRBV13 TGTGCCAGCAGCTTAGGACGACAAGAGACCCAGTACTTC CASSLGRQETQYF
- TRBJ1-2 - TRBV23-1 TGCGCCAGCAGTTCTACAGGGTTCTATGGCTACACCTTC CASSSTGFYGYTF
- TRBJ2-1 once TRBV6-6 TGTGCCAGCACCCCATCCTACAATGAGCAGTTCTTC CASTPSYNEQFF
TRBD1 TRBJ1-1 few TRBV6-5 TGTGCCAGCAGTTACTCTGCAGGGGGCTTGAACACTGAAGCTTTCTTT CASSYSAGGLNTEAFF
TRBD2 TRBJ2-1 - TRBV6-5 TGTGCCAGCAGCCAGACTAGCACGGATGAGCAGTTCTTC CASSQTSTDEQFF
- TRBJ1-2 - TRBV6-5 TGTGCCAGCCGCGAAAGCGGGGGCTACACCTTC CASRESGGYTF
TRBD2 TRBJ2-1 - TRBV11-2 TGTGCCAGCAGCTCGGGACTAGCGGAAACGAGGAGTGGTGAGCAGTTCTTC CASSSGLAETRSGEQFF
- TRBJ1-5 many TRBV30 TGTGCCTGGAGTGGAGGAACCTATAGCAATCAGCCCCAGCATTTT CAWSGGTYSNQPQHF
- TRBJ2-7 - TRBV27 TGTGCCAGCAGTTTCGGACCCCCGACAGTCTACGAGCAGTACTTC CASSFGPPTVYEQYF
- TRBJ1-4 once TRBV4-3 TGCGCCAGCAGCCCGGTACAGGGTGCTAATGAAAAACTGTTTTTT CASSPVQGANEKLFF
TRBD2 TRBJ2-3 - TRBV4-1 TGCGCCAGCAGCCAGGCCGCGGGACTAGTCACAGATACGCAGTATTTT CASSQAAGLVTDTQYF
- TRBJ1-1 - TRBV7-9 TGTGCCAGCAGCTCCCGAGTAGGAGATACTGAAGCTTTCTTT CASSSRVGDTEAFF
- TRBJ1-5 - TRBV28 TGTGCCAGCAGTTTATTGCTCGTCGAGACCCAAATAGGCCAGCCCCAGCATTTT CASSLLLVETQIGQPQHF
- TRBJ1-2 - TRBV6-5 TGTGCCAGCAGTTACGGCCTGGGAGTCTATGGCTACACCTTC CASSYGLGVYGYTF
- TRBJ2-1 few TRBV7-9 TGTGCCAGCAGCCAGGTTCGGAATGAGCAGTTCTTC CASSQVRNEQFF
- TRBJ2-1 - TRBV28 TGTGCCAGCAGTTTTTTGGGTGAGCAGTTCTTC CASSFLGEQFF
- TRBJ2-3 - TRBV28 TGTGCCAGCAGTCCTGGCGGGCGGGGCACAGATACGCAGTATTTT CASSPGGRGTDTQYF
TRBD1 TRBJ1-5 - TRBV28 TGTGCCAGCAGTTTATCAGACTTCGGGACAGTTATTCATCAGCCCCAGCATTTT CASSLSDFGTVIHQPQHF
- TRBJ1-2 - TRBV2 TGTGCCAGCAGTGTTTTAGGCAGGGGTACGAACTATGGCTACACCTTC CASSVLGRGTNYGYTF
- TRBJ1-5 once TRBV19 TGTGCCAGTAGTATCGATAACGGCCAGCCCCAGCATTTT CASSIDNGQPQHF